These 13 T cell receptor beta chains came from one sample sequenced in a study of cytomegalovirus exposure and HLA in healthy donors. The primer mix had 60 Vbeta and 13 Jbeta primers. Method: immunoSEQ multiplex PCR; TCRdb's copy keeps in-frame clones and lacks some. The sample records under 150,000 clones, 75% to 90% being singletons. Sequenced input: PBMCs. The receptors derive from a woman in her thirties or forties in good health and CMV-seropositive.

The V call is TRBV6-5, the J call TRBJ2-3; 11 positions agree with TRBD2. CDR3 size: 15 residues. Germline loops: CDR1 MNHEY, CDR2 SVGAGI. Germline trimming cut 0 bases from V and 7 bases from J; bases unmatched to any gene: 3. CDR3 DNA sequence: TGTGCCAGCAGTTACTCGGGGACTAGCGGAAATACGCAGTATTTT. Its translation is CASSYSGTSGNTQYF.

The chain recombines TRBV27 with TRBJ1-1, with 7 bases matching TRBD1. From germline, CDR1 is MNHEY and CDR2 SMNVEV (reference sequence). The CDR3 extends over 14 amino acids. The trim removed 2 bases at V and 4 bases at J, leaving 4 bases unmatched. The CDR3 spells CASSLSSGGTEAFF. The CDR3, as DNA: TGTGCCAGCAGTTTAAGTTCAGGGGGCACTGAAGCTTTCTTT.

This rearrangement joins TRBV29-1 to TRBJ1-4; D ambiguous. V gave up 5 bases and J gave up 0 bases, with 7 bases separating them. The germline gives CDR1 SQVTM, CDR2 ANQGSEA. The CDR3 contains 13 residues. The CDR3 reads CSVPDPTNEKLFF. The DNA of the CDR3 is TGCAGCGTTCCAGATCCAACTAATGAAAAACTGTTTTTT.

V gene TRBV5-1 combines with J gene TRBJ1-2; D possibly corresponds to TRBD1 (5 bases). The CDR3 extends over 13 amino acids. V shed 0 bases and J shed 5 bases, with 8 bases lying between them. Germline assignment: CDR1 SGHRS and CDR2 YFSETQ. CDR3 protein: CASSLAQGYGYTF. CDR3 DNA sequence: TGCGCCAGCAGCTTGGCGCAGGGTTATGGCTACACCTTC.

This chain joins TRBV19 and TRBJ2-1; tentative D call: TRBD1 (7 bases). V was pared by 1 base and J by 1 base, with 17 bases between. Germline V CDR1 and CDR2: LNHDA, SQIVND (reference sequence). CDR3 size: 18 residues. CDR3 sequence (DNA): TGTGCCAGTAGTATAGGTATTCGAGCAGGGGGGTCCTACAATGAGCAGTTCTTC. It specifies CASSIGIRAGGSYNEQFF.

As to this clone: At one end, the junction sequence differs from germline, possibly due to a read error. The chain links TRBV29-1 to TRBJ2-1; 14 nucleotides line up with TRBD2. The CDR3 has 13 residues. Germline CDR1 is SQVTM and CDR2 is ANQGSEA. In nucleotides, the CDR3 is TGCAGCGTTGAGGGGACTAGCGGGGGTTTGGTGCTCTTC. Translated: CSVEGTSGGLVLF.

V usage is TRBV6-4 and J usage is TRBJ2-1; TRBD1 aligns across 10 bases. This CDR3 contains 18 residues. Germline V lookup: CDR1 MRHNA, CDR2 SNTAGT. V shed 3 bases and J 6 bases; nucleotides not matched to a gene: 14. The CDR3, as DNA: TGTGCCAGCAGTGATGTTTTTGGACAGGGGGGGACCACCAATGAGCAGTTCTTC. This sequence encodes CASSDVFGQGGTTNEQFF.

V and J are TRBV11-3 and TRBJ2-7; the match to TRBD2 covers 7 bases. CDR1 and CDR2 from the germline V gene are SGHNT and YENEEA. V lost 1 base to trimming and J lost 5 bases; unmatched junction nucleotides: 11. The CDR3 is 16 amino acids. The CDR3 DNA follows: TGTGCCAGCAGCTTAGGGCAAGCCTCGGGAGGCGACGAGCAGTACTTC. This gives the protein CASSLGQASGGDEQYF.

This chain links TRBV7-9 with TRBJ2-1; the match to TRBD2 covers 13 bases. The CDR3 runs 16 residues. Per germline, CDR1 SEHNR and CDR2 FQNEAQ (reference sequence). V lost 4 bases to trimming and J lost 7 bases; unmatched junction nucleotides: 7. CDR3 sequence (DNA): TGTGCCAGCAGCTCAACTAGCGGGAGGGCCGGGAATGAGCAGTTCTTC. Protein product: CASSSTSGRAGNEQFF. Full variable domain (missing parts from reference TRBV7-9 and TRBJ2-1): DTGVSQNPRHKITKRGQNVTFRCDPISEHNRLYWYRQTLGQGPEFLTYFQNEAQLEKSRLLSDRFSAERPKGSFSTLEIQRTEQGDSAMYLCASSSTSGRAGNEQFFGPGTRLTVL.

The rearrangement links TRBV5-1 to TRBJ2-7, with D perhaps matching TRBD2 (6 bases). V was cut by 1 base and J by 5 bases, with 10 bases left in between. Per germline, CDR1 SGHRS and CDR2 YFSETQ. The CDR3 runs 13 residues. The CDR3 region has the DNA TGCGCCAGCAGCTTGAGGTGGGGGGACGAGCAGTACTTC. This gives the protein CASSLRWGDEQYF.

CDR3 loop: CAWSVTGGLGGYTF. For the CDR3, the DNA is TGTGCCTGGAGTGTAACAGGGGGCTTGGGTGGCTACACCTTC. The chain has TRBV30 and TRBJ1-2; 9 positions match TRBD1. V gave up 0 bases and J gave up 7 bases; unmatched junction bases: 6. Germline assignment: CDR1 GTSNPN and CDR2 SVGIG (reference sequence). This CDR3 region has 14 residues.

In this sample, this clone turned up once. This sequence joins TRBV11-3 and TRBJ2-4, with D hard to call. Looked up from germline, CDR1 is SGHNT and CDR2 is YENEEA. Trimming shortened V by 2 bases and J by 9 bases, and 8 bases separated the two germline ends. The CDR3 has 12 amino acids. The CDR3 bases are TGTGCCAGCAGCTTAAGTGGCGGCATTCAGTACTTC. Translated, it gives CASSLSGGIQYF.

This chain uses TRBV12-2 with TRBJ2-7; the table's TRBD2 call for D was not verified on the DNA. TRBV12-2 is annotated as a pseudogene. The CDR3 totals 14 residues. The CDR3 protein is CASPMREGGPEQYF. The CDR3 nucleotides read TGTGCAAGTCCCATGCGGGAGGGGGGCCCCGAGCAGTACTTC.